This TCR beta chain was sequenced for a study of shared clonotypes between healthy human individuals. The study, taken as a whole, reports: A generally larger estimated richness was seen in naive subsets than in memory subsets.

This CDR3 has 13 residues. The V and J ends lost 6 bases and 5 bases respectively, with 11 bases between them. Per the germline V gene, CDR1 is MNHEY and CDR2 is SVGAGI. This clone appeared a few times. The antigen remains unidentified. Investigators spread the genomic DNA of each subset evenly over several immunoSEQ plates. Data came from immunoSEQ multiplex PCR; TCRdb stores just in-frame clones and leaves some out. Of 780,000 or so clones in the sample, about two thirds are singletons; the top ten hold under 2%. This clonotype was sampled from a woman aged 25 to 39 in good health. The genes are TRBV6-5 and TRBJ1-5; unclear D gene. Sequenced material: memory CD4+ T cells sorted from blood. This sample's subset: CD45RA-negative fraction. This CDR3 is CASRPLTYQPQHF. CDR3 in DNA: TGTGCCAGCAGGCCTCTCACTTATCAGCCCCAGCATTTT.